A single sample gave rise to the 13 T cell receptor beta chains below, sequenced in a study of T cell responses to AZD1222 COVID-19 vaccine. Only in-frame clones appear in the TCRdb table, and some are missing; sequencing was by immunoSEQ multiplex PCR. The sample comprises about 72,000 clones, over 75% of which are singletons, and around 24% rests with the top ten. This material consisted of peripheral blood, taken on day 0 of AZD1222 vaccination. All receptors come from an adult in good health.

CDR3 loop: CASSVGRGLLSNSNYGYTF. CDR3 in DNA: TGTGCCAGCAGCGTAGGGCGAGGGCTTCTGAGCAACTCCAACTATGGCTACACCTTC. This chain links TRBV9 with TRBJ1-2, with D hard to call. V shed 0 bases and J shed 2 bases, with 23 bases lying between them. The CDR3 contains 19 residues. Germline CDR1 and CDR2: SGDLS and YYNGEE.

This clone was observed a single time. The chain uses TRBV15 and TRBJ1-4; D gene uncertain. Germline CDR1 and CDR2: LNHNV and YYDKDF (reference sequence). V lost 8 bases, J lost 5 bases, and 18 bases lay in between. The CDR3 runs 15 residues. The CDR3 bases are TGTGCCACCTCCATAGAGACCCGTTTCAATGAAAAACTGTTTTTT. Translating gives CATSIETRFNEKLFF.

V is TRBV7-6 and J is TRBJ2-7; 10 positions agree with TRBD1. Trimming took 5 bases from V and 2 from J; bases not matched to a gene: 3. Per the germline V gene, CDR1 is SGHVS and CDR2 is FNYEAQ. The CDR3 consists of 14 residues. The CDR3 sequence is CASSEGQGAYEQYF. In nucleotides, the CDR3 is TGTGCCAGCAGCGAAGGACAGGGGGCCTACGAGCAGTACTTC.

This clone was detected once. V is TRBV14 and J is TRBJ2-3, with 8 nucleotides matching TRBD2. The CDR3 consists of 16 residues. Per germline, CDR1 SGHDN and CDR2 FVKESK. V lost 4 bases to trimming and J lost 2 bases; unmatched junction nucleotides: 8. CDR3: CASSLERGSFTDTQYF. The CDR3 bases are TGTGCCAGCAGCCTTGAGCGGGGGAGCTTCACAGATACGCAGTATTTT.

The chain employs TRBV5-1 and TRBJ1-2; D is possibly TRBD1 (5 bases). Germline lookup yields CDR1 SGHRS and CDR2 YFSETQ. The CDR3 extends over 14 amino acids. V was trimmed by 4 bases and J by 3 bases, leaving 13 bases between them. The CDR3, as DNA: TGCGCCAGCAGCCCGACGGACACCTACTATGGCTACACCTTC. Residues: CASSPTDTYYGYTF.

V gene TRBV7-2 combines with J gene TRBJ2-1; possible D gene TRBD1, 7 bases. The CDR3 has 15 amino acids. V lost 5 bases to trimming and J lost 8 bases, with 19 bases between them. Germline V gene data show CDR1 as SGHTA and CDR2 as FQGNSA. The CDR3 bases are TGTGCCAGCAGCCCCAGGGGGGTCGACGCACATGAGCAGTTCTTC. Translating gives CASSPRGVDAHEQFF. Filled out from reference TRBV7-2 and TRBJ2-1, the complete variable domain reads GAGVSQSPSNKVTEKGKDVELRCDPISGHTALYWYRQSLGQGLEFLIYFQGNSAPDKSGLPSDRFSAERTGGSVSTLTIQRTQQEDSAVYLCASSPRGVDAHEQFFGPGTRLTVL.

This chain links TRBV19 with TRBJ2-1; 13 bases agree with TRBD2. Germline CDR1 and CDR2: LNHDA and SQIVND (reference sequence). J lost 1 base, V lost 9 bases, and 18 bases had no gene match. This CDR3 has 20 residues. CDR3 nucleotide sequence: TGTGCCAGCTCAGTGCGGCTTACTAGCGGGGGGGCGAAATCCTACAATGAGCAGTTCTTC. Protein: CASSVRLTSGGAKSYNEQFF.

CDR3 residues: CASSPHTSDGETQYF. CDR3 sequence (DNA): TGTGCCAGCAGCCCCCATACTAGCGATGGGGAGACCCAGTACTTC. The V call is TRBV9, the J call TRBJ2-5; 7 bases map to TRBD2. The V and J ends lost 4 bases and 5 bases, in that order; junction bases with no gene match: 11. CDR1 is SGDLS, CDR2 YYNGEE, per germline. This CDR3 has 15 amino acids. Complete variable domain (other parts from reference TRBV9 and TRBJ2-5): DSGVTQTPKHLITATGQRVTLRCSPRSGDLSVYWYQQSLDQGLQFLIQYYNGEERAKGNILERFSAQQFPDLHSELNLSSLELGDSALYFCASSPHTSDGETQYFGPGTRLLVL.

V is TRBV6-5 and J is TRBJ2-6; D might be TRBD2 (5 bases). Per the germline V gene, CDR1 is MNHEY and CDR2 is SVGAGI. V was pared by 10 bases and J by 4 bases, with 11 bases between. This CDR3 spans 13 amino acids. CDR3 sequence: CATGLGGANVLTF. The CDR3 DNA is TGTGCCACCGGACTTGGCGGGGCCAACGTCCTGACTTTC.

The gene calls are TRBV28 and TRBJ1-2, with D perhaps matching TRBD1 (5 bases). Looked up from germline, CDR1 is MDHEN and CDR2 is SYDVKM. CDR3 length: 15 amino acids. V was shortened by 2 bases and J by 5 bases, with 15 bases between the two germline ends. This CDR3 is CASSLPPWGTYGYTF. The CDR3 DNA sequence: TGTGCCAGCAGTTTACCTCCGTGGGGGACTTATGGCTACACCTTC.

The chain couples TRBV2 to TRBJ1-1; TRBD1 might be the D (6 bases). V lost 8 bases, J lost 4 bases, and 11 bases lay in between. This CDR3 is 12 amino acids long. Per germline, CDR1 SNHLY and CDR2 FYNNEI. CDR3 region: CASHRAGTEAFF. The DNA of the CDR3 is TGTGCCAGCCACAGGGCAGGCACTGAAGCTTTCTTT.

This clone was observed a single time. The chain's CDR3 is CASSLYSDRTTYEQYF. The CDR3 bases are TGCGCCAGCAGCTTGTATTCGGACAGGACGACCTACGAGCAGTACTTC. The chain is built from TRBV5-1 and TRBJ2-7; 7 nucleotides align to TRBD1. This CDR3 comprises 16 residues. The trim removed 1 base at V and 2 bases at J, leaving 9 bases unmatched. From germline, CDR1 is SGHRS and CDR2 YFSETQ.

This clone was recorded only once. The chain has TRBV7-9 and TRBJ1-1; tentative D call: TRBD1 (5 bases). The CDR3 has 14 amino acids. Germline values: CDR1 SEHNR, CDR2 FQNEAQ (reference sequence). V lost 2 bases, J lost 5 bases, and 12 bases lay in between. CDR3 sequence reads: CASSLTQEVTEAFF. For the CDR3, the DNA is TGTGCCAGCAGCTTAACACAGGAGGTAACTGAAGCTTTCTTT.